This T cell receptor (beta chain) was profiled in a study of T cells after yellow fever vaccination. TCRdb reanalysed the 5' RACE reads using MiXCR and keeps one entry per CDR3 protein. The sample yields about 300,000 distinct CDR3 sequences, around 7% seen once. The CDR3 loop spans 16 amino acids. Germline assignment: CDR1 SGHTA and CDR2 FQGTGA. Trimming removed 2 bases from V and 3 bases from J; junction bases left unmatched: 4. The material sequenced was PBMCs, taken roughly 46 days after the first yellow fever vaccination. The chain carries TRBV7-3 and TRBJ2-2, with 9 bases identical to TRBD2. The source of this sequence is a young man who received the YFV17D yellow fever vaccine. The CDR3 coding sequence is TGTGCCAGCAGCTTACTGGCGGGGGGGCACACCGGGGAGCTGTTTTTT. Protein product: CASSLLAGGHTGELFF.